The rows below give T cell receptor beta chains drawn from one sample of a study of control samples from healthy donors and cancer patients. Data came from immunoSEQ multiplex PCR; TCRdb stores just in-frame clones and leaves some out. Here the sample spans over 120,000 clones, around 90% being singletons. Sequenced material: blood. These receptors originate from a man aged 25 to 40 in good health. CDR3s include the opening cysteine and the closing phenylalanine or tryptophan. D genes are given only for firm matches. Clone sizes are given selectively: once, few, many, or a class where the clone is expanded.

.,TRBV19,.,TRBJ2-2,CASEVGGPSVWGELFF,TGTGCCAGTGAAGTTGGGGGACCCTCGGTATGGGGGGAGCTGTTTTTT
TRBD1,TRBV27,.,TRBJ2-3,CASRTRQGSTDTQYF,TGTGCCAGCAGAACCCGACAGGGTAGCACAGATACGCAGTATTTT
.,TRBV11-2,.,TRBJ2-1,CASSLQLYEQFF,TGTGCCAGCAGCTTACAGTTGTATGAGCAGTTCTTC
TRBD1,TRBV27,.,TRBJ1-2,CASSATGNRGYTF,TGTGCCAGCAGTGCGACAGGGAACCGTGGCTACACCTTC
.,TRBV7-8,.,TRBJ1-5,CASSLVVAGDTYSNQPQHF,TGTGCCAGCAGCTTAGTAGTTGCGGGAGACACCTATAGCAATCAGCCCCAGCATTTT
.,TRBV9,.,TRBJ1-6,CASSVGFRDNNSPLHF,TGTGCCAGCAGCGTAGGGTTCCGGGACAACAATTCACCCCTCCACTTT
TRBD1,TRBV28,.,TRBJ1-4,CASSSGQGNEKLFF,TGTGCCAGCAGTTCGGGACAGGGTAATGAAAAACTGTTTTTT
TRBD1,TRBV28,few,TRBJ1-5,CASRPGQVDNQPQHF,TGTGCCAGCAGACCCGGACAGGTAGACAATCAGCCCCAGCATTTT
TRBD1,TRBV19,.,TRBJ1-3,CASSPAFSGTGRGTIYF,TGTGCCAGTAGCCCGGCTTTTTCCGGGACAGGGCGCGGCACCATATATTTT
TRBD1,TRBV7-9,few,TRBJ2-7,CASSLELAGGFYEQYF,TGTGCCAGCAGCTTAGAATTGGCAGGGGGTTTTTACGAGCAGTACTTC
.,TRBV14,.,TRBJ1-1,CASSQLRNTEAFF,TGTGCCAGCAGCCAACTAAGGAACACTGAAGCTTTCTTT
.,TRBV12-3/TRBV12-4,.,TRBJ2-5,CASSFLETQYF,TGTGCCAGCAGTTTCCTAGAGACCCAGTACTTC
TRBD1,TRBV4-1,.,TRBJ2-7,CASSTRTGLEQYF,TGCGCCAGCAGCACCCGGACAGGGCTCGAGCAGTACTTC
.,TRBV7-6,once,TRBJ2-7,CASSPGSRREQYF,TGTGCCAGCAGCCCGGGTTCTCGGCGCGAGCAGTACTTC
TRBD2,TRBV5-1,.,TRBJ2-7,CASSFGLAGGPSYEQYF,TGCGCCAGCAGCTTTGGACTAGCGGGGGGGCCTTCCTACGAGCAGTACTTC
.,TRBV21-1,once,TRBJ1-2,CASSTHSGLNYGYTF,TGTGCCAGCAGCACCCACAGCGGGCTTAACTATGGCTACACCTTC
.,TRBV12-2,.,TRBJ1-1,CASRLVPNTEAFF,TGTGCAAGTCGCTTAGTGCCGAACACTGAAGCTTTCTTT
.,TRBV19,.,TRBJ1-1,CASSIALDTEAFF,TGTGCCAGTAGTATAGCTTTGGACACTGAAGCTTTCTTT
TRBD1,TRBV7-2,.,TRBJ1-4,CASSQGTGRRKLFF,TGTGCCAGCAGCCAAGGGACAGGGAGAAGGAAACTGTTTTTT
.,TRBV11-3,.,TRBJ2-5,CASSLERGRTQYF,TGTGCCAGCAGTTTAGAACGGGGACGGACCCAGTACTTC
.,TRBV7-8,.,TRBJ2-1,CASRPESGGLNNEQFF,TGTGCCAGCAGACCGGAGAGTGGGGGGCTCAACAATGAGCAGTTCTTC
.,TRBV12-5,.,TRBJ2-7,CASGLVTDRYYEQYF,TGTGCTAGTGGTTTGGTAACCGACAGGTACTACGAGCAGTACTTC
.,TRBV6-6,.,TRBJ1-6,CASSPGGNSPLHF,TGTGCCAGCAGCCCCGGCGGTAATTCACCCCTCCACTTT
TRBD2,TRBV10-1,.,TRBJ2-3,CASSDWRGGQADTQYF,TGCGCCAGCAGTGACTGGCGGGGGGGCCAAGCAGATACGCAGTATTTT
.,TRBV21-1,.,TRBJ1-2,CHKGYYGYTF,TGTCATAAGGGCTACTATGGCTACACCTTC